Each of the 28 T cell receptor beta chains below was sequenced from the same sample in a study of T cells in Graves' hyperthyroidism and ophthalmopathy. RNA transcripts yielded amplified TCR beta CDR3 regions. The HTBI primer set drove a first-round RT-PCR of the TCR CDR3. A single record per CDR3 protein comes from TCRdb applying MiXCR to the multiplex PCR reads. Of 450,000 to 650,000 distinct CDR3 sequences in the sample, about 15% were seen once. The sequencing sample was made of blood. These receptors all come from a young woman with Graves' ophthalmopathy.

This clonotype was counted only a few times. The genes are TRBV6-1 and TRBJ1-1, with D maybe TRBD1 (6 bases). Germline V CDR1 and CDR2: MNHNS, SASEGT. This CDR3 has 17 amino acids. With 5 bases removed from V and 0 bases from J, the gap between germline ends came to 19 bases. The CDR3 loop is CASSYGAPGHVNTEAFF. CDR3 DNA: TGTGCCAGCAGTTACGGCGCCCCGGGACACGTGAACACTGAAGCTTTCTTT.

This clonotype was recorded at least ten times. This chain joins TRBV30 and TRBJ2-3; 11 bases agree with TRBD1. Per germline, CDR1 GTSNPN and CDR2 SVGIG (reference sequence). The J segment lost 8 bases and the V segment lost 3 bases, leaving 7 bases of the junction unmatched. This CDR3 contains 14 residues. CDR3: CAWSRDRGAGTQYF. The DNA for the CDR3 is TGTGCCTGGAGCCGGGACAGGGGGGCCGGTACGCAGTATTTT.

The count of this clonotype is one. A much more abundant neighbour one base away suggests this may be a read error. The V and J genes are TRBV5-1 and TRBJ2-1; maybe TRBD2 (5 bases). Germline CDR1 and CDR2: SGHRS and YFSETQ. The CDR3 runs to 13 residues. The CDR3 DNA reads as TGCGCCAGCAGCGGCGGGTACTCATATGAGCAGTCCTTC. Protein product: CASSGGYSYEQSF. The whole variable domain, filled in from reference TRBV5-1 and TRBJ2-1, reads KAGVTQTPRYLIKTRGQQVTLSCSPISGHRSVSWYQQTPGQGLQFLFEYFSETQRNKGNFPGRFSGRQFSNSRSEMNVSTLELGDSALYLCASSGGYSYEQSFGPGTRLTVL.

This clonotype was picked up many times. The chain links TRBV12-3 or TRBV12-4 to TRBJ1-1; 8 bases agree with TRBD1. The ends lost 4 bases at V and 0 bases at J; junction bases unmatched: 4. CDR3 length: 15 residues. CDR3 region: CASSWSRGLNTEAFF. DNA for the CDR3: TGTGCCAGCAGTTGGAGCAGGGGGCTGAACACTGAAGCTTTCTTT.

The sample holds a few counts of this clonotype. The chain uses TRBV12-5 and TRBJ1-3, with D possibly matching TRBD1 (6 bases). CDR1 is LGHNT and CDR2 is FRNRAP in the germline V gene. V was pared by 4 bases and J by 0 bases, with 10 bases between. The CDR3 has 15 residues. The CDR3 coding sequence is TGTGCTAGTGGTTCAGGACAGTTCTCTGGAAACACCATATATTTT. Its translation: CASGSGQFSGNTIYF. The full variable domain, rest sourced from reference TRBV12-5 and TRBJ1-3, is DARVTQTPRHKVTEMGQEVTMRCQPILGHNTVFWYRQTMMQGLELLAYFRNRAPLDDSGMPKDRFSAEMPDATLATLKIQPSEPRDSAVYFCASGSGQFSGNTIYFGEGSWLTVV.

This chain joins TRBV7-9 and TRBJ2-1, with D maybe TRBD2 (6 bases). The CDR3 length is 15 residues. V lost 5 bases to trimming and J lost 0 bases, with 11 bases between them. The germline V gene encodes CDR1 SEHNR and CDR2 FQNEAQ (reference sequence). As DNA, the CDR3 is TGTGCCAGCAGCCAGACTAGATCCTCCTACAATGAGCAGTTCTTC. This sequence encodes CASSQTRSSYNEQFF.

Ten or more counts support this clonotype. The chain recombines TRBV20-1 with TRBJ2-2; D might be TRBD2 (6 bases). The CDR3 spans 12 residues. Germline V gene lookup returns CDR1 DFQATT and CDR2 SNEGSKA (reference sequence). The V end was cut by 5 bases, the J end by 8 bases, with 12 bases between. The CDR3 nucleotides are TGCAGTGCTCTGGACTATTTAGGGGAGCTGTTTTTT. Encoded protein: CSALDYLGELFF.

This clonotype has more than one count but fewer than ten. This chain connects TRBV6-2 or TRBV6-3 to TRBJ1-4, with D uncertain. This CDR3 spans 13 amino acids. From germline, CDR1 is MNHEY and CDR2 SVGEGT. The ends were cut back, 5 bases at V and 8 bases at J, with 12 bases in the middle. The CDR3 bases are TGTGCCAGCAGTACACGGGGTGTGGAAAAACTGTTTTTT. Translating it yields CASSTRGVEKLFF.

The gene calls are TRBV6-1 and TRBJ1-5; D remains ambiguous. From germline, CDR1 is MNHNS and CDR2 SASEGT. V lost 6 bases and J 0 bases, leaving 12 bases between the germline ends. The CDR3 spans 15 residues. The CDR3 reads CASRSDVISNQPQHF. In DNA, the CDR3 is TGTGCCAGCAGGTCGGACGTGATTAGCAATCAGCCCCAGCATTTT.

This clonotype was observed a few times. This rearrangement joins TRBV4-2 to TRBJ2-1, with D hard to call. CDR3 length: 16 amino acids. The germline V gene encodes CDR1 LGHNA and CDR2 YNFKEQ. Trimming removed 1 base from V and 6 bases from J, with 16 bases in between. The CDR3 coding sequence is TGTGCCAGCAGCCAAGGCGCCGATCACCAGGTCAATGAGCAGTTCTTC. Translating gives CASSQGADHQVNEQFF.

In this sample, this clonotype turned up many times. The rearrangement joins TRBV6-2 or TRBV6-3 to TRBJ2-7; TRBD2 matches 13 bases. J gave up 7 bases and V 5 bases, and 11 bases lay outside the gene matches. CDR3 length: 16 residues. In germline, CDR1 is MNHEY, CDR2 SVGEGT. In DNA, the CDR3 is TGTGCCAGCAGTCCCCCGACTAGCGGGAGGCCGGGGGAGCAGTACTTC. This sequence encodes CASSPPTSGRPGEQYF.

A few counts support this clonotype. The V call is TRBV20-1, the J call TRBJ2-7, with 12 bases matching TRBD2. CDR1 and CDR2 (germline): DFQATT, SNEGSKA (reference sequence). The CDR3 covers 17 residues. V shed 0 bases, J shed 1 base, and the junction held 7 bases outside the gene matches. CDR3 DNA: TGCAGTGCTAGAGATTTGCTAGCGGGAGGGCCTTCCTACGAGCAGTACTTC. Residues: CSARDLLAGGPSYEQYF.

This clonotype has just a few counts. The V call is TRBV6-1, the J call TRBJ2-2; D is unclear. Germline lookup yields CDR1 MNHNS and CDR2 SASEGT. The CDR3 contains 11 residues. V was shortened by 6 bases and J by 7 bases, with 6 bases between the two germline ends. In DNA form, the CDR3 reads TGTGCCAGCAGCCACGGCGGGGAGCTGTTTTTT. This sequence encodes CASSHGGELFF.

This clonotype has a handful of counts. The chain joins TRBV5-6 to TRBJ2-5, with 8 bases that match TRBD2. The junction had 8 bases not matched to a gene; V was cut back by 4 bases and J by 3 bases. CDR3 size: 15 residues. CDR1 and CDR2 (germline): SGHDT, YYEEEE. The CDR3 reads CASSPDGGGEETQYF. The CDR3 DNA sequence: TGTGCCAGCAGCCCGGACGGGGGGGGGGAAGAGACCCAGTACTTC. The full variable domain, completed using reference TRBV5-6 and TRBJ2-5, is DAGVTQSPTHLIKTRGQQVTLRCSPKSGHDTVSWYQQALGQGPQFIFQYYEEEERQRGNFPDRFSGHQFPNYSSELNVNALLLGDSALYLCASSPDGGGEETQYFGPGTRLLVL.

This clonotype was seen ten or more times. The chain combines TRBV5-1 with TRBJ1-1; 8 bases agree with TRBD1. This CDR3 is built from 15 residues. V dropped 0 bases and J dropped 4; count of bases not matched to a gene: 5. Germline CDR1 is SGHRS and CDR2 is YFSETQ. CDR3 protein: CASSLAVTGGTEAFF. In DNA form, the CDR3 reads TGCGCCAGCAGCTTGGCCGTCACAGGGGGCACTGAAGCTTTCTTT. The variable domain in full, completed from reference TRBV5-1 and TRBJ1-1, reads KAGVTQTPRYLIKTRGQQVTLSCSPISGHRSVSWYQQTPGQGLQFLFEYFSETQRNKGNFPGRFSGRQFSNSRSEMNVSTLELGDSALYLCASSLAVTGGTEAFFGQGTRLTVV.

At least ten counts were recorded for this clonotype. This chain joins TRBV27 and TRBJ2-7; D gene ambiguous. The germline V gene has CDR1 MNHEY and CDR2 SMNVEV (reference sequence). Trimming stripped 3 bases from V and 2 bases from J, with 8 bases between. The CDR3 contains 13 residues. CDR3 DNA sequence: TGTGCCAGCAGTTTCGGCAGAGCCTACGAGCAGTACTTC. This translates into CASSFGRAYEQYF.

The V call is TRBV14, the J call TRBJ2-5; 7 bases are a match to TRBD2. The trim removed 2 bases at V and 5 bases at J, leaving 11 bases unmatched. The CDR3 is 16 amino acids. CDR1 is SGHDN and CDR2 is FVKESK in the germline V gene. Here the CDR3 DNA reads TGTGCCAGCAGCCAACTTGTGGGAGGGACTATGGAGACCCAGTACTTC. This gives the protein CASSQLVGGTMETQYF. The full variable domain, with the rest looked up from reference TRBV14 and TRBJ2-5, is EAGVTQFPSHSVIEKGQTVTLRCDPISGHDNLYWYRRVMGKEIKFLLHFVKESKQDESGMPNNRFLAERTGGTYSTLKVQPAELEDSGVYFCASSQLVGGTMETQYFGPGTRLLVL.

This clonotype occurred many times. V gene TRBV6-1 combines with J gene TRBJ2-1; 10 bases line up with TRBD2. Trimming cost V 6 bases and J 4 bases; bases outside gene matches: 6. CDR1 is MNHNS, CDR2 SASEGT, per germline. CDR3 length equals 15 residues. CDR3 loop: CASRFGTSEYNEQFF. The DNA for the CDR3 is TGTGCCAGCAGGTTTGGGACTAGCGAGTACAATGAGCAGTTCTTC.

The table lists this clonotype with many counts. The gene calls are TRBV28 and TRBJ1-2; perhaps TRBD1 as D (6 bases). The CDR3 is made up of 17 amino acids. V lost 4 bases, J lost 5 bases, and 23 bases lay in between. Germline CDR1 is MDHEN and CDR2 is SYDVKM. The CDR3, as DNA: TGTGCCAGCAGTTCCAATCCTAAAGGACAGTCAGATTATGGCTACACCTTC. Translated, it gives CASSSNPKGQSDYGYTF.

To note about this clonotype: A much larger clone is a single base away; this may be a read error. V gene TRBV11-2 combines with J gene TRBJ2-5; 8 nucleotides match TRBD2. The CDR3 is 15 amino acids. The germline CDR1 and CDR2 sequences are SGHAT and FQNNGV. The CDR3: CTSSARAGVAETQYF. The CDR3 DNA sequence: TGTACCAGCAGCGCACGAGCGGGAGTGGCAGAGACCCAGTACTTC.

The sample holds a few counts of this clonotype. The chain couples TRBV4-3 to TRBJ1-6; a weak D match, TRBD1 (5 bases). The CDR3 is made up of 15 amino acids. V dropped 3 bases and J dropped 5 bases, with 11 bases sitting between them. The germline CDR1 and CDR2 sequences are LGHNA and YSLEER. The CDR3 region is CASSHPGADNSPLHF. The CDR3 DNA is TGCGCCAGCAGCCACCCTGGGGCAGATAATTCACCCCTCCACTTT.

The CDR3 sequence: CASSYSMGIGWGPGTEAFF. The CDR3 nucleotides read TGTGCCAGCAGTTACTCGATGGGGATAGGATGGGGGCCGGGCACTGAAGCTTTCTTT. V gene TRBV6-2 or TRBV6-3 combines with J gene TRBJ1-1; tentatively, D is TRBD1 (6 bases). The germline CDR1 and CDR2 sequences are MNHEY and SVGEGT. The CDR3 has 19 residues. V was shortened by 0 bases and J by 4 bases, with 24 bases between the two germline ends.

This clonotype occurred many times. J is TRBJ2-7 and V is TRBV28; TRBD2 agrees at 8 bases. The CDR3 spans 15 residues. Trimming at V came to 5 bases and at J to 6 bases, leaving 12 bases not matched to a gene. Germline V gene data show CDR1 as MDHEN and CDR2 as SYDVKM. The CDR3 coding sequence is TGTGCCAGCAGTCCCGAGCGGGAGCTTTCATTCGAGCAGTACTTC. Translation gives CASSPERELSFEQYF.

Only a few counts were recorded for this clonotype. The chain combines TRBV28 with TRBJ2-3, with D perhaps TRBD1 or TRBD2 (6 bases each). The germline CDR1 and CDR2 sequences are MDHEN and SYDVKM. V shed 6 bases and J shed 5 bases, with 12 bases lying between them. The CDR3 runs 13 residues. CDR3 nucleotide sequence: TGTGCCAGCAGCGGGGGCAGGAGAGATACGCAGTATTTT. It codes for CASSGGRRDTQYF.

This clonotype was counted between two and nine times. The chain links TRBV12-3 or TRBV12-4 to TRBJ2-3; possibly TRBD2 for D (5 bases). This CDR3 contains 12 residues. The V end was cut by 7 bases, the J end by 6 bases, with 11 bases between. In nucleotides, the CDR3 is TGTGCCAGCACCCGGGGATCGGATACGCAGTATTTT. Translation gives CASTRGSDTQYF.

The chain combines TRBV27 with TRBJ2-7, with a weak D call TRBD1 (6 bases). Germline CDR1 and CDR2: MNHEY and SMNVEV (reference sequence). The CDR3 runs 13 residues. Trimming removed 4 bases at V and 3 bases at J, with 10 bases between. CDR3 residues: CASSWTERYEQYF. The CDR3 coding sequence is TGTGCCAGCAGTTGGACAGAACGCTACGAGCAGTACTTC.

This clonotype was picked up many times. V gene TRBV6-1 combines with J gene TRBJ1-5, with TRBD1 matching 10 bases. V gave up 9 bases and J gave up 5 bases; unmatched junction bases: 10. The germline V gene encodes CDR1 MNHNS and CDR2 SASEGT. The CDR3 sequence is 15 residues long. In DNA, the CDR3 is TGTGCCAGTGGGGAAGGACAGGGGGAGGATCAGCCCCAGCATTTT. Its translation: CASGEGQGEDQPQHF.

This clonotype was counted only a few times. The CDR3 DNA sequence: TGTGCCAGCAGCCCAGTACAGGCAACTGAAGCTTTCTTT. Amino acids: CASSPVQATEAFF. V is TRBV3-1 and J is TRBJ1-1, with a weak D call TRBD1 (5 bases). The CDR3 contains 13 residues. Germline-derived CDR1 and CDR2 are LGHDT and YNNKEL (reference sequence). Deletions cut 4 bases from V and 5 bases from J, with 11 bases between.